This T cell receptor (beta chain) is drawn from a study of cytomegalovirus exposure and HLA in healthy donors (dated by TCRdb to 2015 to 2018). Looking at the study overall: An earlier analysis of 587 of the donors reported about 300 Gb of sequence data and around 120 million unique TCR beta sequences obtained from some 170 million T cells. Around 300 gigabases of sequencing data and 78 million or so unique TCR sequences were included in an early release covering about 600 HLA-typed donors. Of the roughly 390 genotyped donors, roughly 80% fell in the genetic ancestry cluster associated with self-reported Caucasian donors. The study aimed to test whether cataloging public T cell receptors could reveal signatures of past pathogen exposure. The study used immunosequencing to profile the T cell repertoires of several hundred subjects and linked those repertoires to cytomegalovirus serostatus. In addition to the first cohort of hundreds of subjects, a separate validation cohort of 100 to 150 different subjects was used. To predict cytomegalovirus infection status, the study combined high-throughput TCR immunosequencing, statistical association of individual TCRs with disease status, and machine learning. A later analysis re-examined previously published TCR beta repertoires from roughly 650 donors and added high-resolution HLA genotyping to investigate patterns of TCR occurrence. Rather than drawing on any new phenotypic data, the later analysis identified candidate immune exposures from TCR beta sequences and the way those sequences occurred across donors. In an earlier analysis of a few hundred of the donors, high-throughput TCR beta sequencing was used to judge whether each TCR beta V gene segment behaved as functional or pseudogenic. Donor age, sex, ethnicity and CMV serostatus were compiled alongside the repertoire data. A later genetic analysis took genome-wide SNP genotypes for about three fifths of the 666 donors and used that subset as a discovery cohort. All discovery cohort repertoires had been generated on a single sequencing platform. Both class I and class II loci were covered by HLA typing, at four-digit resolution. Typing coverage varied by locus: roughly 620-640 donors for A, B, C, DRB1 and DQB1; some 520 for DQA1; around 610 for DPA1; roughly 450 for DPB1. Five DR-DQ haplotypes were handled as single units for association and clustering, since linkage in the cohort was strong. On average, roughly 240,000 unique TCR beta nucleotide sequences were sequenced per donor among a few hundred genotyped donors of the cohort, with 15% to 20% of those sequences being non-productive. Broader findings and caveats from the paper: The study listed 150 to 200 TCR beta chains as associated with cytomegalovirus. In a later analysis, most CMV-associated TCR beta chains were found to appear HLA-restricted, with HLA associations seemingly driven largely by CMV exposure. Some IMGT-functional V segments, including TRBV6-2 and TRBV6-3, could not be distinguished by the 87-base-pair reads and were therefore excluded. Because HLA typing was unavailable for some donors at each locus, only the typed subset was used in association tests. In a later analysis, HLA-associated TCR beta chains showed more clonal expansion and lower generation probabilities than non-associated chains that were equally common. The presence/absence analyses assumed that sequencing depth was roughly uniform across donors, and that assumption may not be true. While some public TCRs were present in many individuals, most TCR sequences turned up only very rarely across donors. A cluster of highly shared sequence variants was judged likely to be a technical artifact of the sequencing pipeline. Compared with the 666-donor mean, donors in an Asian-associated ancestry cluster had fewer N-insertions in productive TCRs, according to a later genetic analysis. Correlated functional status among segregating V segments might reflect linkage disequilibrium, but an unknown experimental factor could not be ruled out. Broadly in line with IMGT annotations, most TCR beta V segments showed up in productive rearrangements about 87% or about 30% of the time in an earlier analysis of around 600 of the donors. A further reported finding was that TCR beta sequences accurately predicted the HLA-A and HLA-B alleles for most subjects in the first cohort. A few of the identified cytomegalovirus-associated TCR beta chains were confirmed in vitro to be specific for cytomegalovirus antigens. This cohort had only TCR beta chains sequenced, and the lack of alpha or paired-chain data limited which features could be detected. According to a later analysis, TCR association rates differed among HLA loci, with DRB1 alleles showing the most associated TCRs and HLA-C alleles showing the fewest. It was suggested by the authors that the approach could potentially be generalized to other disease states and immunological phenotypes. In a later analysis, several top co-occurrence clusters were reported to appear linked to parvovirus B19, influenza, CMV and Epstein-Barr virus. CMV serostatus was the only immune exposure information available for the cohort. When HLA alleles, especially DR and DQ, strongly co-occurred, TCR associations were difficult to assign to individual alleles. The classifier was reported to diagnose cytomegalovirus status with high specificity and sensitivity in both the original and validation cohorts. Specific HLA alleles were associated with about 17,000 TCR beta sequences at a false discovery rate of 0.05 in a later analysis. V-gene and J-gene trimming of TCR beta chains was associated with a missense DCLRE1C variant in a later genetic analysis, and the association was replicated in an independent cohort. Because counts were too low, roughly 17 rarely observed V segments, including chromosome 9 orphons, were left out of the earlier analysis of 500 to 650 of the donors.

The protocol used for the library was the immunoSEQ multiplex PCR assay. For the multiplex PCR, a mixture combining 60 forward primers for TCR Vbeta segments and 13 reverse primers for TCR Jbeta segments was used. Amplification of the CDR3 region of rearranged TCR beta genes was performed with a multiplex PCR assay on genomic DNA. The Illumina HiSeq System was used to sequence the amplified TCR beta libraries as 87-base-pair reads. As for the original processing: A later analysis counted approximately 84 million unique TCR beta chains across the 666 repertoires, and 10 million to 11 million of these chains were shared by at least two donors. Raw reads were error-corrected and collapsed into unique sequences by a nearest-neighbor algorithm in which closely related sequences were merged to remove PCR and sequencing errors. Alignment of CDR3 sequences to IMGT reference sequences was used to assign V, D and J gene segments. Each retained sequence needed at least a six-nucleotide match to both a V gene segment and a J gene segment. Rearrangements were called productive when the CDR3 lacked stop codons and stayed in frame with V and J; all others were non-productive. CDR3 was defined by IMGT convention, running from the second conserved V-encoded cysteine to the conserved J-encoded phenylalanine. The earlier analysis of roughly 590 of the donors excluded sequences that lacked an unambiguous match to a single V gene segment. An earlier analysis of several hundred of the donors called V segments functional above 56.7% productive rearrangements and segregating when the between-donor standard deviation exceeded 5%. A statistical classification framework was built for diagnosing cytomegalovirus status from the catalog of TCR beta chain sequences. In a later analysis, TCR nucleotide sequences were compared against IMGT/GENE-DB human TR gene sequences so that V and J genes could be assigned. In a later analysis, CDR3 sequences and most-parsimonious VDJ recombination scenarios were assigned using the TCRdist pipeline. In a later analysis, every TCR beta chain was defined by the combination of its CDR3 amino acid sequence and its V-gene family, and reads without a unique V-gene family were dropped. A later analysis removed roughly 590 highly shared, low-generation-probability nucleotide sequences to deal with suspected cross-contamination and a sequencing artifact. For each public chain, a later analysis derived a clonal expansion index from normalized ranks of inferred template counts within each repertoire. Generation probabilities in a later analysis came from a VDJ recombination model fitted to out-of-frame rearrangements, and those results were checked against IGoR. A later analysis scored TCR-TCR, TCR-HLA and TCR-CMV co-occurrence with hypergeometric tests, applying a repertoire-size bias correction to TCR pairs. To estimate false discovery rates, a later analysis permuted the HLA or CMV assignments 20 times. In a later analysis, co-occurring TCRs were grouped using DBSCAN, and TCRdist sequence similarity was added for clustering within HLA-allele-positive subsets. Co-occurrence clustering excluded repertoires with fewer than 30,000 or more than 120,000 public chains, plus five with anomalous nucleotide sharing. Imported from immuneACCESS, the table was reduced by TCRdb to in-frame sequences with V and J called. These copies leave out some clones; in studies compared against another copy, an unresolved V gene accounts for under half, and the cause of the remainder is not known. The V and J calls and clone size come from that table; D and trimming were worked out from the DNA. The sample table records about 140,000 clones; roughly three quarters of these occur just once. Together, the top ten hold around 3% of the sample.

CDR1 SGHRS and CDR2 YFSETQ were looked up in the germline V gene. The CDR3 measures 14 amino acids from cysteine to phenylalanine. CDR3 DNA only is kept here, 42 bases in frame from base 1. Germline trimming: 5 bases from V, 0 bases from J; junction bases outside gene matches: 3. In the case of this clone: Its antigen target is currently unknown. The input lacks base qualities; no much larger clone sits a single base away.

In total, approximately 610 healthy bone marrow donors made up the cohort. At the time of sampling, every cohort member was nominally healthy, though immune exposures that went unrecorded were likely present. The donor was CMV seronegative and was included in the group of several hundred seronegative cohort members. Every donor gave a peripheral blood sample, and the peripheral blood mononuclear cells from that sample were used for TCR beta sequencing. Genomic DNA extraction from the blood cell samples was performed with the Qiagen DNeasy Blood Extraction Kit. The TCR was taken from a female donor in good health and CMV-seronegative. This receptor chain uses TRBV5-1 and TRBJ2-3, with 7 bases aligning to TRBD1. The sample comprised PBMCs. The CDR3 region: CASRPGQSTDTQYF. The DNA sequence reads TGCGCCAGCAGACCGGGACAGAGCACAGATACGCAGTATTTT.